One and the same sample provided the 29 T cell receptor beta chains below, sequenced in a study of T-cell memory formation after mild COVID-19. TCRdb processed the 5' RACE reads anew with MiXCR; each CDR3 protein has one entry. The sample lists roughly 370,000 distinct CDR3 sequences; approximately 16% were seen once. Source material: PBMCs or a T cell subset sorted from them (not recorded which). Receptors were obtained from a man aged 18 to 30 who had mild COVID-19 (a few samples of this study predate the infection). Cell type and time point are not known.

This clonotype was recorded many times. The genes are TRBV3-1 and TRBJ2-5; possibly TRBD2 for D (7 bases). V was pared by 4 bases and J by 2 bases, with 17 bases between. CDR1 is LGHDT, CDR2 YNNKEL, per germline (reference sequence). The CDR3 sequence is 16 residues long. CDR3 sequence: CASSPEVGGRQETQYF. CDR3 bases: TGTGCCAGCAGCCCTGAAGTGGGGGGGCGACAAGAGACCCAGTACTTC.

V and J are TRBV12-5 and TRBJ2-1; D is unclear. Germline V CDR1 and CDR2: LGHNT, FRNRAP. This CDR3 region has 11 residues. The V and J ends lost 3 bases and 9 bases respectively, with 6 bases between them. CDR3 nucleotides: TGTGCTAGTGGTTTCGTAGGTGAGCAGTTCTTC. As protein: CASGFVGEQFF.

This chain uses TRBV3-1 with TRBJ1-1; possibly TRBD1 for D (5 bases). Germline V gives CDR1 LGHDT, CDR2 YNNKEL (reference sequence). This CDR3 contains 15 residues. The V gene lost 4 bases and the J gene lost 0 bases, with 12 bases spanning the gap. DNA of the CDR3: TGTGCCAGCAGCCCGCCGGACAAGTTGAACACTGAAGCTTTCTTT. Protein product: CASSPPDKLNTEAFF.

V and J are TRBV15 and TRBJ2-3; 8 bases align to TRBD2. Trimming at V came to 0 bases and at J to 2 bases, leaving 10 bases not matched to a gene. Germline lookup yields CDR1 LNHNV and CDR2 YYDKDF (reference sequence). The length of the CDR3 is 18 residues. The CDR3 DNA reads as TGTGCCACCAGCAGAGATAGTCCAGCGGGGGTGTTCACAGATACGCAGTATTTT. It codes for CATSRDSPAGVFTDTQYF.

This clonotype came up a few times. V is TRBV7-2 and J is TRBJ2-3; tentatively, D is TRBD1 (5 bases). The CDR3 totals 14 residues. Trimming removed 11 bases at V and 0 bases at J, with 15 bases between. Germline CDR1 is SGHTA and CDR2 is FQGNSA. The CDR3 loop reads CAGRTAGSTDTQYF. CDR3 DNA sequence: TGTGCCGGAAGAACGGCAGGGAGCACAGATACGCAGTATTTT.

The V and J genes are TRBV7-6 and TRBJ1-3; TRBD1 is a possible D gene (5 bases). Germline lookup yields CDR1 SGHVS and CDR2 FNYEAQ. The germline V and J ends were trimmed by 1 base and 2 bases, with 9 bases remaining between them. This CDR3 contains 15 residues. The CDR3: CASSLDAGTGNTIYF. The DNA for the CDR3 is TGTGCCAGCAGCTTAGACGCAGGGACTGGAAACACCATATATTTT.

This clonotype has just a few counts. This sequence joins TRBV7-2 and TRBJ1-5; D remains ambiguous. The germline CDR1 and CDR2 sequences are SGHTA and FQGNSA. V lost 5 bases and J 5 bases, leaving 16 bases between the germline ends. This CDR3 has 15 amino acids. In DNA form, the CDR3 reads TGTGCCAGCAGCCTTCCCGGGAGGACTGATCAGCCCCAGCATTTT. It is translated as CASSLPGRTDQPQHF.

This clonotype was seen a handful of times. The chain recombines TRBV7-9 with TRBJ2-5, with 10 bases aligning to TRBD1. The CDR3 has 13 residues. V dropped 10 bases and J dropped 4; count of bases not matched to a gene: 6. Germline CDR1 and CDR2: SEHNR and FQNEAQ (reference sequence). As DNA, the CDR3 is TGTGCCACCCGGACAGGGGGACGAGAGACCCAGTACTTC. This encodes CATRTGGRETQYF.

J is TRBJ1-1 and V is TRBV4-1; perhaps TRBD1 as D (5 bases). V lost 0 bases and J lost 3, with 14 bases in between. The length of the CDR3 is 16 residues. The germline gives CDR1 MGHRA, CDR2 YSYEKL. CDR3 sequence: CASSQDFGGWDTEAFF. The CDR3 nucleotides read TGCGCCAGCAGCCAAGATTTTGGGGGATGGGACACTGAAGCTTTCTTT.

Many counts were recorded for this clonotype. This chain joins TRBV7-7 and TRBJ1-5, with 7 bases fitting TRBD1. The CDR3 totals 17 residues. Trimming took 0 bases from V and 1 from J; bases not matched to a gene: 6. CDR1 SSHAT and CDR2 FNYEAQ come from the germline V gene (reference sequence). The CDR3 loop is CASSLAREGASNQPQHF. In DNA, the CDR3 is TGTGCCAGCAGCTTAGCGCGGGAGGGGGCGAGCAATCAGCCCCAGCATTTT.

This clonotype was seen only a few times. This chain uses TRBV7-9 with TRBJ2-1; TRBD2 aligns across 9 bases. Germline assignment: CDR1 SEHNR and CDR2 FQNEAQ (reference sequence). The CDR3 totals 16 residues. With 4 bases clipped from V and 5 bases from J, the junction kept 9 bases outside the gene matches. Here the CDR3 DNA reads TGTGCCAGCAGCTCGCGGGGGGGCGGGGCTAACAATGAGCAGTTCTTC. Translating it yields CASSSRGGGANNEQFF.

This clonotype occurred once. The V gene is TRBV6-5, the J gene TRBJ2-7, with TRBD2 identical over 9 bases. The CDR3 length is 15 residues. V lost 6 bases to trimming and J lost 3 bases; unmatched junction nucleotides: 9. Looked up from germline, CDR1 is MNHEY and CDR2 is SVGAGI. The CDR3 DNA sequence: TGTGCCAGCAGGATTAGCGGGGGACAGTACTACGAGCAGTACTTC. Its translation is CASRISGGQYYEQYF.

This clonotype has at least ten counts. The CDR3 reads CASSALSTDTQYF. DNA of the CDR3: TGTGCCAGCAGCGCCCTGAGCACAGATACGCAGTATTTT. The chain recombines TRBV5-6 with TRBJ2-3; D is unresolved. Germline lookup yields CDR1 SGHDT and CDR2 YYEEEE. The CDR3 is 13 residues long. V dropped 4 bases and J dropped 0 bases, with 6 bases sitting between them.

The chain uses TRBV10-3 and TRBJ2-7; weak D call: TRBD1 (6 bases). The germline V gene encodes CDR1 ENHRY and CDR2 SYGVKD. The V end was cut by 3 bases, the J end by 3 bases, with 12 bases between. The length of the CDR3 is 14 residues. The CDR3 nucleotides are TGTGCCATCAGTGAAAGGAGACAGGACTACGAGCAGTACTTC. As protein: CAISERRQDYEQYF.

This clonotype has only a few counts. The V and J genes are TRBV7-2 and TRBJ2-7; 7 bases align to TRBD1. There are 12 residues in the CDR3. Germline V CDR1 and CDR2: SGHTA, FQGNSA. V trimming: 5 bases; J trimming: 7 bases; junction bases outside the gene matches: 5. In DNA, the CDR3 is TGTGCCAGCAGCCCGGACAGGATAGAGCAGTACGTC. It translates to CASSPDRIEQYV.

The rearrangement uses TRBV5-1 and TRBJ2-5; D possibly uses TRBD1 or TRBD2 (5 bases each). Germline V gives CDR1 SGHRS, CDR2 YFSETQ. The CDR3 runs 15 residues. V was shortened by 0 bases and J by 1 base, with 10 bases between the two germline ends. CDR3 DNA sequence: TGCGCCAGCAGCTTGGCCGGGGCAGTCCAAGAGACCCAGTACTTC. Its protein product is CASSLAGAVQETQYF.

This clonotype was observed a few times. J is TRBJ2-5 and V is TRBV6-5; 9 bases line up with TRBD1. The CDR3 contains 17 residues. CDR1 is MNHEY, CDR2 SVGAGI, per germline. Germline trimming cut 7 bases from V and 4 bases from J; bases unmatched to any gene: 16. CDR3 nucleotide sequence: TGTGCCAGCACCGAGCCCAGACCCGGGACAGGGCCAGAGACCCAGTACTTC. Translation: CASTEPRPGTGPETQYF.

The V and J genes are TRBV5-4 and TRBJ2-1, with TRBD1 matching 9 bases. V shed 4 bases and J 7 bases; nucleotides not matched to a gene: 9. CDR3 size: 15 residues. Per the germline V gene, CDR1 is SGHNT and CDR2 is YYREEE (reference sequence). CDR3 loop: CASSPGTGTGNEQFF. CDR3 bases: TGTGCCAGCAGCCCCGGGACAGGGACGGGGAATGAGCAGTTCTTC.

CDR3 sequence (DNA): TGTGCCAGCAGCTTAGGGGAGGGCAGCGAGCAGTACTTC. This translates into CASSLGEGSEQYF. The rearrangement links TRBV11-2 to TRBJ2-7, with 7 bases aligning to TRBD2. Losses at the gene ends were 1 base for V and 6 bases for J; bases not matched to a gene: 3. The CDR3 consists of 13 residues. Germline V gene sequence: CDR1 SGHAT, CDR2 FQNNGV. Based on the CDR3 plus reference TRBV11-2 and TRBJ2-7, the full variable domain is EAGVAQSPRYKIIEKRQSVAFWCNPISGHATLYWYQQILGQGPKLLIQFQNNGVVDDSQLPKDRFSAERLKGVDSTLKIQPAKLEDSAVYLCASSLGEGSEQYFGPGTRLTVT.

This sequence joins TRBV2 and TRBJ2-5; D remains ambiguous. CDR3 length: 12 amino acids. Per germline, CDR1 SNHLY and CDR2 FYNNEI. Trimming left V 4 bases short and J 5 bases short, with 8 bases between. The CDR3 coding sequence is TGTGCCAGCAGTGTACTGGGGGAGACCCAGTACTTC. Amino acids: CASSVLGETQYF.

This clonotype has a count of ten or more. The chain combines TRBV9 with TRBJ1-4, with D maybe TRBD1 (5 bases). V gave up 3 bases and J gave up 7 bases, with 13 bases separating them. This CDR3 is 14 amino acids long. Germline CDR1 SGDLS, CDR2 YYNGEE. The CDR3 DNA reads TGTGCCAGCAGCGCGGGACGTGGGGGTGAAAAACTGTTTTTT. Its translation: CASSAGRGGEKLFF.

This clonotype was seen more than once but under ten times. V and J are TRBV5-6 and TRBJ2-2; 9 nucleotides align to TRBD2. Germline CDR1 SGHDT, CDR2 YYEEEE. After removal of 2 bases from V and 5 bases from J, the junction contained 4 bases not matched to a gene. The CDR3 contains 15 residues. CDR3 nucleotides: TGTGCCAGCAGCTTCCTAGCGGGGCGGACCGGGGAGCTGTTTTTT. It is translated as CASSFLAGRTGELFF.

This clonotype was seen at least ten times. The chain has TRBV6-5 and TRBJ2-7; D call uncertain. Germline CDR1 is MNHEY and CDR2 is SVGAGI. The V end was cut by 0 bases, the J end by 4 bases, with 10 bases between. This CDR3 contains 14 residues. For the CDR3, the DNA is TGTGCCAGCAGTTACTCCACCAGAGGTTACGAGCAGTACTTC. Amino acids: CASSYSTRGYEQYF.

This clonotype was counted only a few times. The rearrangement uses TRBV29-1 and TRBJ1-4; D is unresolved. Trimming removed 2 bases at V and 10 bases at J, with 8 bases between. Germline CDR1 is SQVTM and CDR2 is ANQGSEA. The CDR3 is 11 residues long. CDR3 residues: CSVEISGKLFF. CDR3 nucleotides: TGCAGCGTTGAAATTAGTGGAAAACTGTTTTTT.

The gene calls are TRBV15 and TRBJ1-1; tentatively, D is TRBD1 (5 bases). This CDR3 has 12 residues. Germline assignment: CDR1 LNHNV and CDR2 YYDKDF (reference sequence). Trimming left V 8 bases short and J 9 bases short, with 16 bases between. The CDR3 spells CATSETGTQAFF. DNA for the CDR3: TGTGCCACCTCTGAGACGGGGACGCAAGCTTTCTTT.

V is TRBV5-1 and J is TRBJ2-3; D not certain. CDR3 length: 14 amino acids. V was clipped by 4 bases and J by 1 base, with 10 bases between them. Germline V lookup: CDR1 SGHRS, CDR2 YFSETQ. CDR3 nucleotide sequence: TGCGCCAGCAGCACTGAGGCCCGCACAGATACGCAGTATTTT. It specifies CASSTEARTDTQYF.

This clonotype turned up a few times. The chain couples TRBV20-1 to TRBJ2-7; 7 bases are shared with TRBD2. The CDR3 spans 13 residues. The V segment lost 1 base and the J segment 1 base; nucleotides outside the gene matches: 1. CDR1 and CDR2 from the germline V gene are DFQATT and SNEGSKA (reference sequence). DNA of the CDR3: TGCAGTGCTAGAGTGGGGGGGTCCTACGAGCAGTACTTC. It encodes CSARVGGSYEQYF.

The table lists this clonotype with a few counts. The chain has TRBV4-1 and TRBJ1-5; a possible D gene is TRBD1 (5 bases). V lost 0 bases to trimming and J lost 6 bases, with 9 bases between them. Germline assignment: CDR1 MGHRA and CDR2 YSYEKL. The CDR3 is made up of 14 amino acids. The chain's CDR3 is CASSQEGRGQPQHF. In DNA form, the CDR3 reads TGCGCCAGCAGCCAAGAAGGGAGGGGTCAGCCCCAGCATTTT.

The rearrangement uses TRBV4-1 and TRBJ2-5; 9 bases fit TRBD2. Germline V CDR1 and CDR2: MGHRA, YSYEKL. This CDR3 is 15 amino acids long. V was clipped by 4 bases and J by 3 bases; unmatched bases: 6. CDR3 sequence: CASSPRQRGEETQYF. CDR3 in DNA: TGCGCCAGCAGCCCCCGTCAGCGGGGGGAAGAGACCCAGTACTTC.